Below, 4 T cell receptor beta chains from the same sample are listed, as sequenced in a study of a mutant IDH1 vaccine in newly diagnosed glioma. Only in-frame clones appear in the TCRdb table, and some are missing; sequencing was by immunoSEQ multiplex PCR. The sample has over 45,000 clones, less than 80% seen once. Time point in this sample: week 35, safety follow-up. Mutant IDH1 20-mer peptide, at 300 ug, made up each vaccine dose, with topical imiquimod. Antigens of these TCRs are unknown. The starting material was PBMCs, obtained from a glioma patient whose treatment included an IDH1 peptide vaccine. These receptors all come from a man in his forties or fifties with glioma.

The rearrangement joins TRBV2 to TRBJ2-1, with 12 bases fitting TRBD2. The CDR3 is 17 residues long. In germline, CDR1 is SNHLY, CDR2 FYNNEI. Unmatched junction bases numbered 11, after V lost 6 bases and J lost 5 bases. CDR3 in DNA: TGTGCCAGCAGCTCAGATATGACTAGCGGGAGAGACAATGAGCAGTTCTTC. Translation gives CASSSDMTSGRDNEQFF.

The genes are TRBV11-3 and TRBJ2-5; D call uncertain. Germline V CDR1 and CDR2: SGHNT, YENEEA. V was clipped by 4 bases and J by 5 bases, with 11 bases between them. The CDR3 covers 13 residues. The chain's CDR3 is CASSSGVLETQYF. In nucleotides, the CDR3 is TGTGCCAGCAGCTCTGGGGTCCTGGAGACCCAGTACTTC.

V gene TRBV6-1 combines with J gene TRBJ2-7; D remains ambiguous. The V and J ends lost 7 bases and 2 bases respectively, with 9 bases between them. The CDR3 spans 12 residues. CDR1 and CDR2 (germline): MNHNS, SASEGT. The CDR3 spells CASTTVTYEQYF. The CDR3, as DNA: TGTGCCAGCACTACAGTCACCTACGAGCAGTACTTC.

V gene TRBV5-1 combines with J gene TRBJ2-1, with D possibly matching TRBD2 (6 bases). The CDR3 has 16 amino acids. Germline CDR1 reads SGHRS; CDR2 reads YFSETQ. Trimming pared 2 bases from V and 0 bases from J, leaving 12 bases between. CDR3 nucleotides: TGCGCCAGCAGCTTTACCCTGGGGGGCTCCTACAATGAGCAGTTCTTC. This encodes CASSFTLGGSYNEQFF.